This is a list of T cell receptor beta chains from one sample in a study of early stage breast cancer tumors. Sequencing used immunoSEQ multiplex PCR; TCRdb keeps in-frame clones, though not all of them. The repertoire includes over 40,000 clones, about 77% of them detected once, and roughly 3% sits in the top ten. The sample consisted of blood. The receptor set was obtained from a person aged 35 to 50 with breast cancer. CDR3s include the opening cysteine and the closing phenylalanine or tryptophan. A D gene is named only where the DNA matches it firmly. Some rows mark clone size as missing; the rest say once, few, many or name a class of expanded clone.

TRBV7-2	.	.	TRBJ2-5	TGTGCCAGCGGTAACTACGACCAAGAGACCCAGTACTTC	CASGNYDQETQYF
TRBV5-5	.	once	TRBJ2-1	TGTGCCAGCAGCGGGGGGTTCGGGACCGCAAATATCAATGAGCAGTTCTTC	CASSGGFGTANINEQFF
TRBV4-1	TRBD2	.	TRBJ2-1	TGCGCCAGCAGCCAAGCTCCTAGCGGGATCGGTGAGCAGTTCTTC	CASSQAPSGIGEQFF
TRBV7-9	.	.	TRBJ2-5	TGTGCCAGCAGCTTAATGGCTAGCGAGACCCAGTACTTC	CASSLMASETQYF
TRBV7-9	TRBD2	.	TRBJ2-7	TGTGCCAGCAGCTCGCGAACTAGCGGGAGGGCCGTCGAGCAGTACTTC	CASSSRTSGRAVEQYF
TRBV30	.	.	TRBJ1-4	TGTGCCTGGAGGAGGCAAAATGAAAAACTGTTTTTT	CAWRRQNEKLFF
TRBV19	.	.	TRBJ1-4	TGTGCCAGTAGTACCTGGGAGTCTAATGAAAAACTGTTTTTT	CASSTWESNEKLFF
TRBV7-9	TRBD2	.	TRBJ2-3	TGTGCCAGCAGCTCCGGGACTAGCGCTTACACAGATACGCAGTATTTT	CASSSGTSAYTDTQYF
TRBV11-3	.	.	TRBJ2-7	TGTGCCAGCAGCTTTGGGACTGCCAACTACGAGCAGTACTTC	CASSFGTANYEQYF
TRBV25-1	.	.	TRBJ1-1	TGTGCCAGCAGTGGACAAGCGGAGGAACCTGAAGCTTTCTTT	CASSGQAEEPEAFF
TRBV29-1	.	.	TRBJ2-5	TGCAGCGTTGAAGATACGAGGAGGGGAGAGACCCAGTACTTC	CSVEDTRRGETQYF
TRBV9	.	.	TRBJ2-3	TGTGCCAGCAGCGTAACGGGACTCAGCACAGATACGCAGTATTTT	CASSVTGLSTDTQYF
TRBV5-5	.	few	TRBJ1-1	TGTGCCAGCAGCTTGGTCCAGTGGAACACTGAAGCTTTCTTT	CASSLVQWNTEAFF
TRBV27	TRBD1	.	TRBJ1-2	TGTGCCAGCAGCCTCGGTACAGGGGTAGGCTACACCTTC	CASSLGTGVGYTF
TRBV6-6	.	.	TRBJ2-7	TGTGCCAGCAGTCCAAGGGACGAGCAGTACTTC	CASSPRDEQYF
TRBV5-6	.	.	TRBJ2-3	TGTGCCAGCAGCCAGAAGGTAAACTCAATCACAGATACGCAGTATTTT	CASSQKVNSITDTQYF
TRBV11-3	TRBD2	.	TRBJ2-1	TGTGCCAGCAGCTCGACTAGCGGGAAGGTCGCCTACAATGAGCAGTTCTTC	CASSSTSGKVAYNEQFF
TRBV4-1	.	.	TRBJ2-7	TGCGCCAGCAGCCAAGGTCTTACACCGAATCTCTACGAGCAGTACTTC	CASSQGLTPNLYEQYF
TRBV2	TRBD2	.	TRBJ2-7	TGTGCCAGCAACGGACTAGCGGGATCCCCCGGCGAGCAGTACTTC	CASNGLAGSPGEQYF
TRBV2	.	.	TRBJ2-3	TGTGCCAGCACCAACTCGGAGGAGGTTACAGATACGCAGTATTTT	CASTNSEEVTDTQYF
TRBV5-1	TRBD2	.	TRBJ2-3	TGCGCCAGCAGCTTGGAGGCGGGAGGCGGGACAGATACGCAGTATTTT	CASSLEAGGGTDTQYF
TRBV25-1	.	.	TRBJ2-7	TGTGCCAGCAGTGAATCCACGGGCTCCTACGAGCAGTACTTC	CASSESTGSYEQYF
TRBV30	.	.	TRBJ1-6	TGTGCCTGTTACAAGGAAGGTTATAATTCACCCCTCCACTTT	CACYKEGYNSPLHF